These T cell receptor beta chains were read from a single sample in a study of shared clonotypes between healthy human individuals. The repertoire was sequenced with immunoSEQ multiplex PCR; TCRdb's copy has only in-frame clones and lacks some. The table includes over a million clones, approximately 78% detected once. Sequenced input: memory CD4+ T cells from PBMCs. The receptors derive from a man between 18 and 29 years old in good health. Some clones in this sample may be carry-over from other donors' samples. The CDR3 runs from the conserved cysteine through the conserved F or W. Each record gives: clone size, V gene, J gene, D gene, CDR3 DNA, CDR3 protein. The D gene is left open where the match is weak. Only some rows state a clone size, as once, few, many or a class for expanded clones.

once,TRBV18,TRBJ2-7,-,TGTGCCAGCTCACCTTGGGACGCTCACTACGAGCAGTACTTC,CASSPWDAHYEQYF
-,TRBV20-1,TRBJ2-3,-,TGCAGTGCTACCCTTTCAGATACGCAGTATTTT,CSATLSDTQYF
-,TRBV28,TRBJ2-1,-,TGTGCCAGCAGGATCGGAGGGAGTTATAAGAGCTCCTACAATGAGCAGTTCTTC,CASRIGGSYKSSYNEQFF
once,TRBV30,TRBJ2-1,-,TGTGCCTGGGAAAGGGGGTTAGACTCTCGGTGGGAGTATGAGCAGTTCTTC,CAWERGLDSRWEYEQFF
-,TRBV9,TRBJ1-1,-,TGTGCCAGCAGCGTAGGGGCCTTCTCCATGAACACTGAAGCTTTCTTT,CASSVGAFSMNTEAFF
-,TRBV2,TRBJ1-1,-,TGTGCCAGTGACGTGGACAGGAACACTGAAGCTTTCTTT,CASDVDRNTEAFF
-,TRBV5-6,TRBJ1-4,-,TGTGCCAGCAGCTTGGCAACCCAAGGGCCGGGGGAAAAACTGTTTTTT,CASSLATQGPGEKLFF
-,TRBV7-2,TRBJ1-6,-,TGTGCCAGCAGCTTATTGTCGGGGATTGTAAATTCACCCCTCCACTTT,CASSLLSGIVNSPLHF
-,TRBV5-1,TRBJ2-7,-,TGCGCCAGCAGCTTGGGAGGCAGTAGCTCCTACGAGCAGTACTTC,CASSLGGSSSYEQYF
-,TRBV28,TRBJ1-2,TRBD1,TGTGCCAGCAGTTTGGGACAGGGACAAGGCTACACCTTC,CASSLGQGQGYTF
-,TRBV4-2,TRBJ2-4,TRBD2,TGTGCCAGCAGCCAAGCAGACGGGAGGGCCAAAAACATTCAGTACTTC,CASSQADGRAKNIQYF
-,TRBV5-1,TRBJ1-1,TRBD1,TGCGCCAGCAGCTTACGGACAGGGGGGAACACTGAAGCTTTCTTT,CASSLRTGGNTEAFF
-,TRBV2,TRBJ1-2,-,TGTGCCAGCAGTGAAGGTCTTTTACCAAATTTAAAATATGGCTACACCTTC,CASSEGLLPNLKYGYTF
-,TRBV7-6,TRBJ2-1,TRBD2,TGTGCCAGCAGCTCTTATAGCGGGAGGGCCGGAAGTGAGCAGTTCTTC,CASSSYSGRAGSEQFF
-,TRBV9,TRBJ1-5,-,TGTGCCAGCAGCGTTGGGTACACGGATCAGCCCCAGCATTTT,CASSVGYTDQPQHF
-,TRBV2,TRBJ1-2,TRBD1,TGTGCCAGCAGCCCCCCTGGACAGGCCCTCAGTGGCTACACCTTC,CASSPPGQALSGYTF
-,TRBV2,TRBJ1-1,TRBD1,TGTGCCAGCACGGACAGGGGAGGACACACTGAAGCTTTCTTT,CASTDRGGHTEAFF
-,TRBV5-1,TRBJ1-1,-,TGCGCCAGCAGCTGGGGGACAATGAGCGAAGCTTTCTTT,CASSWGTMSEAFF
once,TRBV6-1,TRBJ2-7,TRBD1,TGTGCCAGCAGGGGTGGGACAGGGGATTACTACGAGCAGTACTTC,CASRGGTGDYYEQYF
-,TRBV5-1,TRBJ1-1,TRBD1,TGCGCCAGCAGGGCTCCAGGGGGCGAAAGCACTGAAGCTTTCTTT,CASRAPGGESTEAFF
-,TRBV5-4,TRBJ1-1,-,TGTGCCAGCAGCCGACAGTCGGGTACTGAAGCTTTCTTT,CASSRQSGTEAFF
-,TRBV2,TRBJ2-5,-,TGTGCCAGCAGTGGTCAGGAAAAAGAGACCCAGTACTTC,CASSGQEKETQYF
-,TRBV5-6,TRBJ2-2,TRBD1,TGTGCCAGCAGCTTCGACAGGGGGGACACCGGGGAGCTGTTTTTT,CASSFDRGDTGELFF
once,TRBV11-3,TRBJ2-7,TRBD2,TGTGCCAGCAGTCGTCTAGCGGGAGGGGAGCAGTACTTC,CASSRLAGGEQYF
-,TRBV7-3,TRBJ2-7,-,TGTGCCAGCAGCTGGACGGGTATACACAGCTACGAGCAGTACTTC,CASSWTGIHSYEQYF
-,TRBV14,TRBJ2-5,TRBD2,TGTGCCAGCGCCTCCGGGGGGAGCGCCGTGGAGACCCAGTACTTC,CASASGGSAVETQYF
few,TRBV5-5,TRBJ2-7,-,TGTGCCAGCAGCTTGACCCTCTACGAGCAGTACTTC,CASSLTLYEQYF
-,TRBV19,TRBJ2-2,-,TGTGCCAGTAGAACGTTTGGGCAGAACACCGGGGAGCTGTTTTTT,CASRTFGQNTGELFF
-,TRBV30,TRBJ2-1,TRBD2,TGTGCCTGGATCCGTAGCGGGAGGGAATCCTACAATGAGCAGTTCTTC,CAWIRSGRESYNEQFF
-,TRBV28,TRBJ2-7,-,TGTGCCACCGGGGGGCGGTCCTACGAGCAGTACTTC,CATGGRSYEQYF
few,TRBV11-2,TRBJ1-1,TRBD1,TGTGCCAGCAGCCTTAGACAGGGAGAGGTTTACACTGAAGCTTTCTTT,CASSLRQGEVYTEAFF
few,TRBV2,TRBJ2-7,-,TGTGCCAGCACAGGGACTTCTCCCTCCTACGAGCAGTACTTC,CASTGTSPSYEQYF
-,TRBV7-9,TRBJ2-5,TRBD2,TGTGCCAGCAGCAGGACTAGAACGGAGACCCAGTACTTC,CASSRTRTETQYF
-,TRBV28,TRBJ1-3,TRBD1,TGTGCCAGCACACCCTCCCGGGACAGGGCTGGAAACACCATATATTTT,CASTPSRDRAGNTIYF
few,TRBV7-9,TRBJ1-3,-,TGTGCCAGCAGCGAGAGTCTAGCTTCCATATATTTT,CASSESLASIYF
-,TRBV27,TRBJ2-7,TRBD1,TGTGCCAGCAGTCCCTGGGACAGGGTGCACGAGCAGTACTTC,CASSPWDRVHEQYF
-,TRBV4-2,TRBJ1-2,-,TGTGCCAGCAGCCAATGGGGAGGGGCTGACTATGGCTACACCTTC,CASSQWGGADYGYTF
-,TRBV4-1,TRBJ2-3,-,TGCGCCAGCAGCCAAGATCTTACAGGAAAGTTGGATACGCAGTATTTT,CASSQDLTGKLDTQYF
-,TRBV5-1,TRBJ2-2,-,TGCGCCAGCAGCTTGGCGTCTAGCCCTTCCGGGGAGCTGTTTTTT,CASSLASSPSGELFF
few,TRBV7-2,TRBJ1-1,-,TGTGCCAGCAGCTTAGTAGTGACAGCGAACACTGAAGCTTTCTTT,CASSLVVTANTEAFF
-,TRBV7-2,TRBJ2-3,-,TGTGCCAGCAGCCAACACAGGGATACGCAGTATTTT,CASSQHRDTQYF
-,TRBV7-2,TRBJ2-1,-,TGTGCCAGCAGCTTACTTAACTGGGAAGGAGAGCAGTTCTTC,CASSLLNWEGEQFF
once,TRBV7-6,TRBJ2-3,-,TGTGCCAGCAGCTTAGCGGGGGCAGGCTCTAGCACAGATACACAGTATTTT,CASSLAGAGSSTDTQYF
-,TRBV7-9,TRBJ1-2,-,TGTGCCAGCAGCTTTAATGAATATGGCTACACCTTC,CASSFNEYGYTF